Listed here are 25 T cell receptor beta chains from one sample, sequenced in a study of shared clonotypes between healthy human individuals. Naive-designated CD8 cells lacked CD45RO, were positively enriched for CCR7, and omitted terminally differentiated effector memory CD45RA+ cells. The table came from immunoSEQ multiplex PCR; TCRdb's copy has only in-frame clones and leaves some out. This table holds some 800,000 clones, approximately 92% found once. The material sequenced was naive CD8+ T cells sorted from blood. Every receptor here comes from a man aged 25-45 years in good health.

The CDR3 spells CASSQDISGRNRDTQYF. Here the CDR3 DNA reads TGTGCCAGCAGCCAAGATATAAGCGGGAGAAATCGGGATACGCAGTATTTT. V gene TRBV14 combines with J gene TRBJ2-3; 8 bases map to TRBD2. The CDR3 has 17 residues. Germline V gene lookup returns CDR1 SGHDN and CDR2 FVKESK. The ends lost 0 bases at V and 6 bases at J; junction bases unmatched: 11.

The chain has TRBV21-1 and TRBJ1-5. TRBV21-1 is described as a pseudogene. The CDR3 consists of 15 residues. The CDR3 DNA reads TGTGCCAGCAGCAAAGGCGGGGAGGGGAATCAGCCCCAGCATTTT. It codes for CASSKGGEGNQPQHF.

The chain has TRBV27 and TRBJ2-5; 9 bases line up with TRBD2. CDR3 length: 17 residues. The J segment lost 5 bases and the V segment lost 4 bases, leaving 14 bases of the junction unmatched. Germline loops: CDR1 MNHEY, CDR2 SMNVEV (reference sequence). The CDR3 region has the DNA TGTGCCAGCAGTTCTAGCGGGGATTTACTATTAGGGGAGACCCAGTACTTC. This encodes CASSSSGDLLLGETQYF.

This chain connects TRBV27 to TRBJ2-1; 11 bases match TRBD2. The CDR3 has 15 amino acids. Per the germline V gene, CDR1 is MNHEY and CDR2 is SMNVEV (reference sequence). Losses at the gene ends were 4 bases for V and 12 bases for J; bases not matched to a gene: 11. The CDR3 bases are TGTGCCAGCAGTTCAGCAGGGACTAGCGGACCACCGCAGTTCTTC. Its translation: CASSSAGTSGPPQFF.

This sequence joins TRBV7-9 and TRBJ2-3, with 7 bases lining up with TRBD2. The CDR3 has 16 amino acids. V shed 8 bases, J shed 2 bases, and the junction held 13 bases outside the gene matches. Germline V gene sequence: CDR1 SEHNR, CDR2 FQNEAQ (reference sequence). Here the CDR3 reads CASPSGRETVTDTQYF. The DNA of the CDR3 is TGTGCCAGCCCCTCGGGGCGGGAGACCGTCACAGATACGCAGTATTTT.

The J gene is TRBJ2-5, the V gene TRBV30, with TRBD2 as a possible D gene (6 bases). V dropped 2 bases and J dropped 0 bases, with 13 bases sitting between them. This CDR3 has 15 amino acids. Germline values: CDR1 GTSNPN, CDR2 SVGIG (reference sequence). The CDR3 loop is CAWSSTGGYQETQYF. The DNA of the CDR3 is TGTGCCTGGAGTTCAACAGGAGGGTACCAAGAGACCCAGTACTTC.

The DNA for the CDR3 is TGTGCCAGCAGTTTATCTATAGGGACAGGAACGCAGTACTTC. Protein sequence: CASSLSIGTGTQYF. This chain links TRBV27 with TRBJ2-7, with 8 bases aligning to TRBD1. From germline, CDR1 is MNHEY and CDR2 SMNVEV (reference sequence). The CDR3 is 14 amino acids. V was pared by 0 bases and J by 9 bases, with 7 bases of the junction left unmatched.

The chain recombines TRBV4-1 with TRBJ2-1; D remains ambiguous. The V gene lost 0 bases and the J gene lost 5 bases, with 11 bases spanning the gap. This CDR3 is built from 15 residues. Per germline, CDR1 MGHRA and CDR2 YSYEKL. CDR3 loop: CASSQEPGTDNEQFF. CDR3 coding DNA: TGCGCCAGCAGCCAAGAACCTGGAACGGACAATGAGCAGTTCTTC.

The rearrangement links TRBV9 to TRBJ2-3; 9 nucleotides align to TRBD1. CDR3 size: 16 residues. After removal of 1 base from V and 5 bases from J, the junction contained 8 bases not matched to a gene. Germline values: CDR1 SGDLS, CDR2 YYNGEE. The DNA of the CDR3 is TGTGCCAGCAGCGTAAAGCGGGACAGGGTTGAAGATACGCAGTATTTT. Its protein product is CASSVKRDRVEDTQYF.

The V and J genes are TRBV10-2 and TRBJ2-7; weak D call: TRBD2 (6 bases). CDR3 length equals 13 residues. With 8 bases removed from V and 4 bases from J, the gap between germline ends came to 15 bases. Germline lookup yields CDR1 WSHSY and CDR2 SAAADI. Here the CDR3 reads CASASGTPYEQYF. CDR3 sequence (DNA): TGCGCCAGCGCTTCCGGGACTCCGTACGAGCAGTACTTC.

With respect to this clone: Other DNA sequences in this sample translate to the same CDR3. This chain links TRBV7-3 with TRBJ2-1; 11 nucleotides match TRBD2. CDR1 is SGHTA, CDR2 FQGTGA, per germline. The CDR3 is 16 residues long. Trimming took 5 bases from V and 0 from J; bases not matched to a gene: 3. The CDR3 DNA reads TGTGCCAGCAGCCCGCTAGCGGGAGGCTCCTACAATGAGCAGTTCTTC. Protein: CASSPLAGGSYNEQFF.

Points on this clone: A junction boundary mismatches the germline segment, possibly from a read error. The CDR3 here is CAGSSRGDREQFF. The DNA for the CDR3 is TGTGCCGGCAGCTCGAGGGGGGACAGGGAGCAGTTCTTC. V usage is TRBV7-9 and J usage is TRBJ2-1; 8 positions match TRBD1. Germline V gives CDR1 SEHNR, CDR2 FQNEAQ (reference sequence). The CDR3 consists of 13 residues. The variable domain in full, completed from reference TRBV7-9 and TRBJ2-1, reads DTGVSQNPRHKITKRGQNVTFRCDPISEHNRLYWYRQTLGQGPEFLTYFQNEAQLEKSRLLSDRFSAERPKGSFSTLEIQRTEQGDSAMYLCAGSSRGDREQFFGPGTRLTVL.

The genes are TRBV27 and TRBJ2-7; 12 bases agree with TRBD2. The V gene's germline CDR1 is MNHEY and CDR2 SMNVEV (reference sequence). This CDR3 spans 14 amino acids. V was pared by 8 bases and J by 5 bases, with 7 bases of the junction left unmatched. CDR3 sequence (DNA): TGTGCCAGCGGAACTAGCGGGAGGTTCCACGAGCAGTACTTC. This sequence encodes CASGTSGRFHEQYF.

This clone was observed once. The chain recombines TRBV7-9 with TRBJ2-1, with 9 bases matching TRBD1. The CDR3 length is 16 residues. After removal of 1 base from V and 7 bases from J, the junction contained 8 bases not matched to a gene. Germline V gives CDR1 SEHNR, CDR2 FQNEAQ (reference sequence). CDR3 loop: CASSLDLQGAYNEQFF. The CDR3 nucleotides are TGTGCCAGCAGCTTAGATCTACAGGGGGCTTATAATGAGCAGTTCTTC. The full variable domain, completed using reference TRBV7-9 and TRBJ2-1, is DTGVSQNPRHKITKRGQNVTFRCDPISEHNRLYWYRQTLGQGPEFLTYFQNEAQLEKSRLLSDRFSAERPKGSFSTLEIQRTEQGDSAMYLCASSLDLQGAYNEQFFGPGTRLTVL.

The chain links TRBV18 to TRBJ2-1, with 12 bases identical to TRBD1. There are 20 residues in the CDR3. CDR1 is KGHSH and CDR2 is LQKENI in the germline V gene. The J segment lost 0 bases and the V segment lost 0 bases, leaving 9 bases of the junction unmatched. The CDR3 is CASSPPRDRGLYRSYNEQFF. The CDR3 DNA follows: TGTGCCAGCTCACCACCGAGGGACAGGGGGCTCTATCGCTCCTACAATGAGCAGTTCTTC.

The chain uses TRBV7-6 and TRBJ2-1; 9 bases line up with TRBD2. V gave up 4 bases and J gave up 6 bases; unmatched junction bases: 7. Germline CDR1 is SGHVS and CDR2 is FNYEAQ. The CDR3 totals 15 residues. CDR3 in amino acids: CASSSRAGGTNEQFF. The CDR3 region has the DNA TGTGCCAGCAGCTCCCGAGCGGGAGGAACCAATGAGCAGTTCTTC.

The V gene is TRBV11-2, the J gene TRBJ1-2; D is unresolved. The V and J ends lost 4 bases and 2 bases respectively, with 17 bases between them. The CDR3 length is 16 residues. Germline lookup yields CDR1 SGHAT and CDR2 FQNNGV. The CDR3 DNA follows: TGTGCCAGCAGCTCTATTACGTGGGTGTCAAACTATGGCTACACCTTC. Residues: CASSSITWVSNYGYTF.

The V call is TRBV6-6, the J call TRBJ2-1; D unresolved. The CDR3 extends over 11 amino acids. Germline V lookup: CDR1 MNHNY, CDR2 SVGAGI (reference sequence). V lost 5 bases and J 10 bases, leaving 9 bases between the germline ends. The CDR3 here is CASSQGSEQFF. As DNA, the CDR3 is TGTGCCAGCAGTCAAGGAAGCGAGCAGTTCTTC.

V usage is TRBV5-6 and J usage is TRBJ2-1, with a possible D match to TRBD2 (5 bases). Trimming stripped 4 bases from V and 8 bases from J, with 19 bases between. Looked up from germline, CDR1 is SGHDT and CDR2 is YYEEEE. CDR3 length: 15 residues. The CDR3 DNA reads TGTGCCAGCAGCCGCAGACTAAACGGGGTCCATGAGCAGTTCTTC. It yields the protein CASSRRLNGVHEQFF.

The V and J genes are TRBV7-9 and TRBJ2-2; no definite D call. The CDR3 has 12 residues. Trimming removed 3 bases from V and 10 bases from J, with 9 bases in between. CDR1 is SEHNR, CDR2 FQNEAQ, per germline (reference sequence). DNA of the CDR3: TGTGCCAGCAGCTTCCAGGTAGAGGAGCTGTTTTTT. Its protein is CASSFQVEELFF.

CDR3 bases: TGTGCCACGAAGGGACTAGCGGGTGCAAATGAGCAGTTCTTC. It specifies CATKGLAGANEQFF. V is TRBV6-5 and J is TRBJ2-1; 12 bases line up with TRBD2. V shed 10 bases and J 7 bases; nucleotides not matched to a gene: 8. The CDR3 spans 14 residues. The germline V gene encodes CDR1 MNHEY and CDR2 SVGAGI.

The V call is TRBV15, the J call TRBJ2-7, with TRBD1 identical over 8 bases. There are 14 residues in the CDR3. J gave up 5 bases and V 0 bases, and 3 bases lay outside the gene matches. The germline V gene has CDR1 LNHNV and CDR2 YYDKDF (reference sequence). The CDR3 reads CATSREDRVNEQYF. CDR3 sequence (DNA): TGTGCCACCAGCAGAGAGGACAGGGTTAACGAGCAGTACTTC.

The V call is TRBV15, the J call TRBJ2-1; a weak D match, TRBD2 (5 bases). V was clipped by 0 bases and J by 8 bases, with 8 bases between them. The CDR3 is 13 residues long. Germline CDR1 LNHNV, CDR2 YYDKDF (reference sequence). CDR3 protein: CATSRDEEDEQFF. The CDR3 nucleotides read TGTGCCACCAGCAGAGATGAGGAGGATGAGCAGTTCTTC.

This chain uses TRBV27 with TRBJ2-2; 9 bases map to TRBD2. V lost 3 bases and J lost 4; bases outside the gene matches: 9. This CDR3 has 17 residues. Germline V CDR1 and CDR2: MNHEY, SMNVEV (reference sequence). CDR3 nucleotide sequence: TGTGCCAGCAGTTTCTTTGGGGTAGCGGGAGCCACCGGGGAGCTGTTTTTT. Amino acid sequence: CASSFFGVAGATGELFF.

This clone came up once. This chain joins TRBV10-2 and TRBJ1-3, with unresolved D. This CDR3 is built from 14 residues. Trimming left V 3 bases short and J 1 base short, with 7 bases between. CDR1 WSHSY and CDR2 SAAADI come from the germline V gene. The CDR3 loop is CASSDGGSGNTIYF. CDR3 nucleotide sequence: TGCGCCAGCAGTGATGGAGGGTCTGGAAACACCATATATTTT.